The 5 T cell receptor beta chains below come from one sample, sequenced in a study of blood T cell repertoires in COVID-19. This table comes from immunoSEQ multiplex PCR, and its TCRdb copy is limited to in-frame clones, with some not included. The sample holds roughly 430,000 clones, roughly 90% seen once. Sequenced sample: PBMCs or T cells enriched from blood (not recorded which). The receptors derive from a woman between 40 and 55 years old with acute COVID-19.

This sequence joins TRBV18 and TRBJ1-1; D call uncertain. V gave up 3 bases and J gave up 1 base, with 15 bases separating them. Germline assignment: CDR1 KGHSH and CDR2 LQKENI. The CDR3 totals 16 residues. DNA for the CDR3: TGTGCCAGCTCACCGTCAGGTGGGAGGACGAACACTGAAGCTTTCTTT. It encodes CASSPSGGRTNTEAFF.

The genes are TRBV27 and TRBJ2-2, with a possible D match to TRBD2 (6 bases). The CDR3 sequence is 17 residues long. Trimming left V 1 base short and J 3 bases short, with 15 bases between. Germline V lookup: CDR1 MNHEY, CDR2 SMNVEV (reference sequence). CDR3: CASSLLSGVWDTGELFF. CDR3 coding DNA: TGTGCCAGCAGTTTATTGTCGGGGGTCTGGGACACCGGGGAGCTGTTTTTT.

This clone was found once. The genes are TRBV7-9 and TRBJ2-5; 12 bases fit TRBD1. The V gene's germline CDR1 is SEHNR and CDR2 FQNEAQ (reference sequence). V lost 5 bases to trimming and J lost 4 bases; unmatched junction nucleotides: 5. CDR3 size: 15 residues. The CDR3 sequence: CASSGGTGGAETQYF. The CDR3 nucleotides read TGTGCCAGCAGCGGAGGGACAGGGGGCGCAGAGACCCAGTACTTC. Full variable domain (missing parts from reference TRBV7-9 and TRBJ2-5): DTGVSQNPRHKITKRGQNVTFRCDPISEHNRLYWYRQTLGQGPEFLTYFQNEAQLEKSRLLSDRFSAERPKGSFSTLEIQRTEQGDSAMYLCASSGGTGGAETQYFGPGTRLLVL.

This clone was seen just once. CDR3 DNA sequence: TGTGCCAGCTCACCAAGAGCGGGGGATACGCAGTATTTT. Encoded protein: CASSPRAGDTQYF. The chain carries TRBV18 and TRBJ2-3, with TRBD2 matching 7 bases. Looked up from germline, CDR1 is KGHSH and CDR2 is LQKENI. The CDR3 is made up of 13 amino acids. The trim removed 2 bases at V and 6 bases at J, leaving 2 bases unmatched.

The CDR3 here is CSVDNRGQSYNEQFF. The DNA of the CDR3 is TGCAGCGTGGACAACAGGGGGCAGTCCTACAATGAGCAGTTCTTC. The J gene is TRBJ2-1, the V gene TRBV29-1; 9 positions agree with TRBD1. The CDR3 has 15 amino acids. Germline CDR1 and CDR2: SQVTM and ANQGSEA. Trimming cost V 6 bases and J 1 base; bases outside gene matches: 7.